This T cell receptor beta chain was recovered during a study of cytomegalovirus exposure and HLA in healthy donors. General study points: Reportedly, a later analysis found an Asian-associated ancestry cluster had fewer N-insertions than the roughly 670-donor mean. The productive fraction for most TCR beta V segments was about 87% or about 30% in an earlier analysis.

As for the donors, each was a healthy bone marrow donor. It was with 60 Vbeta and 13 Jbeta primers that the PCR ran. This table comes from immunoSEQ multiplex PCR, and its TCRdb copy is limited to in-frame clones, with some not included. The sample lists some 180,000 clones; around 74% were seen once. With 4 bases removed from V and 0 bases from J, the gap between germline ends came to 18 bases. The CDR3 totals 17 residues. Germline CDR1 reads SGHTA; CDR2 reads FQGNSA. To note about this clone: The antigen remains unidentified.

Sequencing was done on a sample of PBMCs. The chain carries TRBV7-2 and TRBJ1-2; D remains unclear. The sequence derives from a male donor in good health and CMV-seronegative. The CDR3 sequence is CASSSPGRGGSNYGYTF. As DNA, the CDR3 is TGTGCCAGCAGCTCACCGGGTCGGGGAGGCTCTAACTATGGCTACACCTTC.